One sample yielded the 21 T cell receptor beta chains listed below, sequenced in a study of T-cell memory formation after mild COVID-19 (dated by TCRdb to about 2021). The library was built by means of 5' RACE. Sequenced on an Illumina NovaSeq 6000. TCRdb redid the processing of the public reads, applying fastp at Q25 and MiXCR, and retained in-frame beta chains. A single entry per CDR3 protein holds the most common genes and DNA from its merged rows. The sample table contains roughly 62,000 distinct CDR3 sequences; only one count was recorded for approximately 9% of them. Approximately 1.1% of the sample is in the top ten clones. Sequencing was performed on PBMCs or a T cell subset sorted from them (not recorded which). The receptors were gathered from a man between 18 and 29 years old who had mild COVID-19 (a few samples of this study predate the infection). The sample titles of this study are shuffled in the database, so cell type and time point are left out; the donor was told from shared clones.

This clonotype was recorded a few times. The gene calls are TRBV4-1 and TRBJ1-5; 8 bases agree with TRBD1. The germline gives CDR1 MGHRA, CDR2 YSYEKL. J gave up 1 base and V 4 bases, and 3 bases lay outside the gene matches. This CDR3 is built from 15 residues. The CDR3 DNA sequence: TGCGCCAGCAGCCCCCAGGGGGCGAGCAATCAGCCCCAGCATTTT. This gives the protein CASSPQGASNQPQHF.

This sequence joins TRBV4-2 and TRBJ1-1; possibly TRBD1 for D (5 bases). The germline V gene encodes CDR1 LGHNA and CDR2 YNFKEQ. The V and J ends lost 0 bases and 4 bases respectively, with 12 bases between them. This CDR3 is 15 amino acids long. The CDR3 bases are TGTGCCAGCAGCCAAGATTCACTTGGGGGCACTGAAGCTTTCTTT. Translating gives CASSQDSLGGTEAFF.

This rearrangement joins TRBV5-1 to TRBJ1-2; tentatively, D is TRBD1 (5 bases). CDR3 length: 15 amino acids. CDR1 and CDR2 from the germline V gene are SGHRS and YFSETQ. V dropped 5 bases and J dropped 8 bases, with 22 bases sitting between them. The CDR3 coding sequence is TGCGCCAGCAGAGTCTCCGGGACTCCGACCTGGGGCTACACCTTC. Translated: CASRVSGTPTWGYTF.

This clonotype was observed a few times. The chain uses TRBV5-4 and TRBJ2-7; the match to TRBD1 covers 8 bases. The junction had 9 bases not matched to a gene; V was cut back by 4 bases and J by 6 bases. CDR1 is SGHNT, CDR2 YYREEE, per germline (reference sequence). CDR3 length equals 14 residues. CDR3 nucleotides: TGTGCCAGCAGCGACGCCGGGACAGGACTCGAGCAGTACTTC. It yields the protein CASSDAGTGLEQYF.

J is TRBJ2-3 and V is TRBV5-1; a possible D gene is TRBD1 (6 bases). V lost 0 bases to trimming and J lost 8 bases, with 22 bases between them. CDR3 size: 17 residues. Germline CDR1 reads SGHRS; CDR2 reads YFSETQ. The CDR3 here is CASSLGYGPTEGGTQYF. The DNA for the CDR3 is TGCGCCAGCAGCTTGGGGTATGGCCCCACCGAAGGGGGTACGCAGTATTTT.

This clonotype was counted many times. The chain combines TRBV6-5 with TRBJ2-7; 7 bases are shared with TRBD1. Germline V gene sequence: CDR1 MNHEY, CDR2 SVGAGI. The CDR3 length is 14 residues. The V gene end was trimmed by 6 bases and the J gene end by 6 bases; junction bases not matched to a gene: 11. The CDR3 protein is CASSPYRGPVEQYV. In nucleotides, the CDR3 is TGTGCCAGCAGCCCGTACAGGGGTCCCGTCGAGCAGTACGTC.

This clonotype was seen only a few times. V usage is TRBV7-8 and J usage is TRBJ2-2; D gene unclear. The CDR3 spans 12 residues. Germline V gene lookup returns CDR1 SGHVS and CDR2 FQNEAQ. With 3 bases removed from V and 4 bases from J, the gap between germline ends came to 3 bases. The CDR3 here is CASSFGTGELFF. The CDR3 coding sequence is TGTGCCAGCAGCTTCGGCACCGGGGAGCTGTTTTTT.

This clonotype was detected only a few times. V usage is TRBV27 and J usage is TRBJ2-1; D unclear. Trimming took 6 bases from V and 4 from J, leaving 13 bases between them. Per the germline V gene, CDR1 is MNHEY and CDR2 is SMNVEV (reference sequence). This CDR3 contains 14 residues. The CDR3 coding sequence is TGTGCCAGCAGGAGAGACGGCAATTACAATGAGCAGTTCTTC. It encodes CASRRDGNYNEQFF.

This clonotype was picked up a small number of times. The V and J genes are TRBV12-3 or TRBV12-4 and TRBJ2-5; D is unresolved. CDR3 length equals 12 residues. V was clipped by 7 bases and J by 5 bases, with 11 bases between them. For the CDR3, the DNA is TGTGCCAGCACGCAGTATCAGGAGACCCAGTACTTC. It is translated as CASTQYQETQYF.

Ten or more counts support this clonotype. The J gene is TRBJ2-1, the V gene TRBV7-3; TRBD2 aligns across 12 bases. The CDR3 is 17 residues long. Germline CDR1 is SGHTA and CDR2 is FQGTGA. The trim removed 2 bases at V and 9 bases at J, leaving 11 bases unmatched. CDR3 DNA sequence: TGTGCCAGCAGCTTACATAGCGGACTAGCGGGGACGGGTGAGCAGTTCTTC. This encodes CASSLHSGLAGTGEQFF.

This clonotype was seen many times. The rearrangement links TRBV11-2 to TRBJ2-1; 11 bases are shared with TRBD1. Germline CDR1 SGHAT, CDR2 FQNNGV. The CDR3 is 16 residues long. After removal of 5 bases from V and 1 base from J, the junction contained 4 bases not matched to a gene. Here the CDR3 reads CASSPRDRGSYNEQFF. The CDR3 DNA reads as TGTGCCAGCAGCCCAAGGGACAGGGGGTCCTACAATGAGCAGTTCTTC.

In this sample, this clonotype turned up many times. The chain has TRBV12-3 or TRBV12-4 and TRBJ2-1; 9 bases match TRBD1. The CDR3 is 12 amino acids. J gave up 9 bases and V 6 bases, and 3 bases lay outside the gene matches. CDR3 in DNA: TGTGCCAGCAGCCTGACAGGGGGTGAGCAGTTCTTC. Translation: CASSLTGGEQFF.

This clonotype was seen a handful of times. This chain uses TRBV5-6 with TRBJ2-3, with D perhaps assigned TRBD1 or TRBD2 (5 bases each). Germline-derived CDR1 and CDR2 are SGHDT and YYEEEE. The CDR3 consists of 14 residues. V was trimmed by 0 bases and J by 5 bases, leaving 10 bases between them. The CDR3 region is CASSLAGPIDTQYF. In DNA, the CDR3 is TGTGCCAGCAGCTTGGCGGGGCCGATAGATACGCAGTATTTT. Looking up the rest from reference TRBV5-6 and TRBJ2-3 gives the full variable domain: DAGVTQSPTHLIKTRGQQVTLRCSPKSGHDTVSWYQQALGQGPQFIFQYYEEEERQRGNFPDRFSGHQFPNYSSELNVNALLLGDSALYLCASSLAGPIDTQYFGPGTRLTVL.

The sample holds a few counts of this clonotype. The junction departs from germline at one end; a sequencing error may be responsible. The gene calls are TRBV29-1 and TRBJ2-3, with TRBD2 matching over 10 bases. Germline CDR1 and CDR2: SQVTM and ANQGSEA. The CDR3 spans 16 residues. CDR3 sequence: CSVGGPQRGGTDKQYF. Here the CDR3 DNA reads TGCAGCGTTGGGGGACCTCAGCGGGGGGGCACAGATAAGCAGTATTTT.

This clonotype was detected ten times or more. This chain's CDR3 is CASSVGTSGGTDTQYF. The CDR3 nucleotides read TGTGCCAGCAGCGTTGGGACTAGCGGGGGTACAGATACGCAGTATTTT. The gene calls are TRBV9 and TRBJ2-3; 14 bases are shared with TRBD2. The J segment lost 3 bases and the V segment lost 2 bases, leaving 2 bases of the junction unmatched. The CDR3 length is 16 residues. CDR1 and CDR2 from the germline V gene are SGDLS and YYNGEE.

The genes are TRBV4-2 and TRBJ1-1; 7 nucleotides agree with TRBD1. The CDR3 covers 17 residues. The V gene's germline CDR1 is LGHNA and CDR2 YNFKEQ. The V and J ends lost 1 base and 1 base, in that order; junction bases with no gene match: 9. In nucleotides, the CDR3 is TGTGCCAGCAGCCAAGTCCCGGGACAGCGTACGAACACTGAAGCTTTCTTT. Translating gives CASSQVPGQRTNTEAFF.

A few counts support this clonotype. The rearrangement uses TRBV7-9 and TRBJ2-1, with D uncertain. V dropped 4 bases and J dropped 5 bases, with 15 bases sitting between them. CDR1 is SEHNR, CDR2 FQNEAQ, per germline (reference sequence). The CDR3 has 15 residues. In DNA, the CDR3 is TGTGCCAGCAGCTCCCCGGAGAAATTCGACAATGAGCAGTTCTTC. This translates into CASSSPEKFDNEQFF.

The chain uses TRBV10-2 and TRBJ1-5; D unclear. The CDR3 covers 14 residues. Trimming pared 0 bases from V and 7 bases from J, leaving 10 bases between. Germline CDR1 WSHSY, CDR2 SAAADI. CDR3 amino acids: CASSESDGGQPQHF. The CDR3 DNA reads as TGCGCCAGCAGTGAGTCCGATGGTGGACAGCCCCAGCATTTT.

This clonotype was observed a handful of times. The rearrangement uses TRBV19 and TRBJ1-2; 9 nucleotides match TRBD1. CDR1 is LNHDA and CDR2 is SQIVND in the germline V gene (reference sequence). The J segment lost 4 bases and the V segment lost 3 bases, leaving 12 bases of the junction unmatched. The CDR3 has 17 amino acids. CDR3 sequence reads: CASSMWPATGGSYGYTF. The CDR3 nucleotides read TGTGCCAGTAGTATGTGGCCGGCAACAGGGGGCTCCTATGGCTACACCTTC.

The gene calls are TRBV6-4 and TRBJ2-1; D ambiguous. The germline V gene encodes CDR1 MRHNA and CDR2 SNTAGT. Trimming removed 3 bases from V and 1 base from J, with 13 bases in between. This CDR3 region has 16 residues. The CDR3 sequence is CASSDVSGSSYNEQFF. The CDR3 coding sequence is TGTGCCAGCAGTGATGTGTCAGGCTCATCCTACAATGAGCAGTTCTTC.

The chain recombines TRBV29-1 with TRBJ1-1, with unresolved D. Looked up from germline, CDR1 is SQVTM and CDR2 is ANQGSEA. Trimming left V 0 bases short and J 4 bases short, with 9 bases between. The length of the CDR3 is 13 residues. The CDR3 DNA is TGCAGCGTTGAAGATTCACCGGCCACTGAAGCTTTCTTT. Translating gives CSVEDSPATEAFF.